This entry concerns a single TCR beta chain. Its specificity is not known. The method was immunoSEQ multiplex PCR; TCRdb's version includes in-frame clones alone and lacks a portion of them. The data hold about 110,000 clones, with roughly 95% observed a single time. This entry comes from a study of graft-versus-host responses after intestinal transplantation. Study-wide results and caveats: Peak levels of circulating GvH clones tracked with early post-transplant HvG declines.

Germline loops: CDR1 SGDLS, CDR2 YYNGEE. V gave up 1 base and J gave up 5 bases, with 12 bases separating them. The CDR3 sequence is 15 residues long. The V gene is TRBV9, the J gene TRBJ2-2; no reliable D call. The sequence was obtained from a human donor who received an intestinal transplant. The material sequenced was unstimulated CD8+ T cells sorted from spleen or lymph node cells, taken before intestinal transplant. The CDR3 sequence: CASSVWYSETGELFF. CDR3 nucleotides: TGTGCCAGCAGCGTATGGTACAGCGAAACCGGGGAGCTGTTTTTT.